One and the same sample provided the 16 T cell receptor beta chains below, sequenced in a study of tumor-infiltrating lymphocytes in primary liver carcinoma. It was unsorted whole blood that yielded blood RNA, and germline DNA was also extracted. Researchers generated TCR beta cDNA from about 530 ng of total RNA, relying on a constant-region primer. Generation of the TCR beta libraries relied on three nested multiplex PCR rounds using slightly modified ARM-PCR. Rounds one and two of PCR, each of roughly 10 cycles, were primed with TRBV1-TRBV30 forward primers and a C-beta reverse primer. MiXCR, applied by TCRdb to the multiplex PCR reads, yields one record per CDR3 protein. The sample contains roughly 330,000 distinct CDR3 sequences, less than 65% of which appear only once. Specimen: peripheral blood. These receptors originate from a man aged 35 to 55 with primary liver carcinoma and hepatitis B virus infection.

About this clonotype itself: This sequence may be a read error, since a much larger clone differs from it by one base. The genes are TRBV12-3 or TRBV12-4 and TRBJ1-2, with 9 bases fitting TRBD1. The CDR3 has 14 amino acids. CDR3 region: CASSNGAGQGVYAF. Here the CDR3 DNA reads TGTGCCAGCTCCAATGGGGCGGGACAGGGTGTCTACGCCTTC.

This clonotype has more than one count but fewer than ten. The chain combines TRBV4-2 with TRBJ2-7; D is uncertain. Trimming left V 1 base short and J 0 bases short, with 10 bases between. The CDR3 loop spans 15 amino acids. From germline, CDR1 is LGHNA and CDR2 YNFKEQ. DNA for the CDR3: TGTGCCAGCAGCCAAGTACATGAAAGCTCCTACGAGCAGTACTTC. It codes for CASSQVHESSYEQYF.

Remarks on this clonotype: This may arise from a read error, as a much more abundant clone is one base away. The chain recombines TRBV12-3 or TRBV12-4 with TRBJ1-2, with unresolved D. The CDR3 is 12 amino acids. The CDR3 reads CASTSTVYDYTF. As DNA, the CDR3 is TGTGCCAGCACCTCAACTGTGTATGACTACACCTTC.

This clonotype was seen a handful of times. The V call is TRBV28, the J call TRBJ2-1, with 11 bases fitting TRBD2. The CDR3 has 15 residues. Germline values: CDR1 MDHEN, CDR2 SYDVKM. The V gene end was trimmed by 4 bases and the J gene end by 10 bases; junction bases not matched to a gene: 9. DNA for the CDR3: TGTGCCAGCAGTTCACTAGCGGGAGTAGCGTCCGAGCAGTTCTTC. It codes for CASSSLAGVASEQFF.

Ten or more counts support this clonotype. The rearrangement joins TRBV10-3 to TRBJ2-7; TRBD1 matches 7 bases. The J segment lost 3 bases and the V segment lost 2 bases, leaving 1 base of the junction unmatched. This CDR3 spans 13 amino acids. CDR1 is ENHRY, CDR2 SYGVKD, per germline. The CDR3 DNA follows: TGTGCCATCAGTGAGGACAGGGACTACGAGCAGTACTTC. As protein: CAISEDRDYEQYF.

Notes on this clonotype: This may stem from a read error, because a much larger clone lies one nucleotide away. The V call is TRBV6-1, the J call TRBJ1-6; D unresolved. CDR3 length: 13 residues. Germline values: CDR1 MNHNS, CDR2 SASEGT. CDR3 sequence (DNA): TGTGTCAGCAGTGATTCCCGAGGTTCACCCCTCCACTTT. Its protein is CVSSDSRGSPLHF.

Points on this clonotype: One end of the junction fails to match germline, which may point to a read error. The CDR3 region has the DNA TGTGCCAGCAGCTTAGATAGTGGAACGGGCGGACTCTTAGAGACCCAGTACTTT. This encodes CASSLDSGTGGLLETQYF. The rearrangement links TRBV11-2 to TRBJ2-5, with a possible D match to TRBD2 (5 bases). This CDR3 spans 18 amino acids. Germline V gene sequence: CDR1 SGHAT, CDR2 FQNNGV.

About this clonotype itself: A read error is possible here, since a much larger clone lies one base away. CDR3: CASSPQTGLDTEAFF. The CDR3 nucleotides are TGTGCCAGCAGCCCACAAACAGGGTTGGACACTGAAGCTTTCTTT. V is TRBV5-4 and J is TRBJ1-1, with D perhaps TRBD1 (6 bases). This CDR3 is built from 15 residues. Germline assignment: CDR1 SGHNT and CDR2 YYREEE (reference sequence). Deletions cut 4 bases from V and 3 bases from J, with 16 bases between.

Only a few counts were recorded for this clonotype. One end of the junction is discordant with germline, which a read error may explain. The J gene is TRBJ1-1, the V gene TRBV11-1; 7 positions match TRBD1. This CDR3 comprises 14 residues. CDR1 is SGHAT, CDR2 FQDESV, per germline (reference sequence). CDR3 bases: TGTGCCAGCAGCTTTGACAGGGAGGACACTGAAGCTTCCTTT. It translates to CASSFDREDTEASF.

The rearrangement uses TRBV28 and TRBJ2-5; no clear D. V gave up 8 bases and J gave up 4 bases, with 14 bases separating them. CDR1 MDHEN and CDR2 SYDVKM come from the germline V gene. The CDR3 covers 13 residues. CDR3 protein: CASQPRTIETQYF. The CDR3, as DNA: TGTGCCAGCCAACCACGCACCATAGAGACCCAGTACTTC.

The V gene is TRBV11-1, the J gene TRBJ2-1; 7 bases align to TRBD2. The CDR3 contains 15 residues. CDR1 is SGHAT and CDR2 is FQDESV in the germline V gene (reference sequence). V shed 0 bases and J 7 bases; nucleotides not matched to a gene: 6. The CDR3 spells CASSLASGFNNEQFF. The CDR3 nucleotides are TGTGCCAGCAGCTTAGCTAGCGGGTTTAATAATGAGCAGTTCTTC.

The chain links TRBV12-3 or TRBV12-4 to TRBJ1-5; D gene ambiguous. V was trimmed by 2 bases and J by 3 bases, leaving 11 bases between them. The CDR3 consists of 15 residues. The CDR3 DNA reads TGTGCCAGCAGTTTAACGGCGGATAACAATCAGCCCCAGCATTTT. Its protein product is CASSLTADNNQPQHF.

The sample holds one count of this clonotype. The V gene is TRBV6-1, the J gene TRBJ2-7; D is ambiguous. This CDR3 is built from 12 residues. In germline, CDR1 is MNHNS, CDR2 SASEGT. The V gene lost 9 bases and the J gene lost 3 bases, with 12 bases spanning the gap. The CDR3 loop reads CASSHANYEQYF. CDR3 in DNA: TGTGCCAGTTCGCATGCAAACTACGAGCAGTACTTC.

Of note for this clonotype: A read error may account for a junction end that differs from germline. The J gene is TRBJ1-2, the V gene TRBV6-1; a weak D match, TRBD1 (5 bases). CDR1 is MNHNS and CDR2 is SASEGT in the germline V gene. CDR3 size: 16 residues. This CDR3 reads CASSEVHWTGPAGNTF. In DNA form, the CDR3 reads TGTGCCAGCAGTGAAGTCCACTGGACGGGGCCCGCTGGCAACACCTTC.

The CDR3 here is CASILDVYEQYF. The CDR3 nucleotides are TGTGCCAGCATCCTAGACGTATACGAGCAGTACTTC. V usage is TRBV5-4 and J usage is TRBJ2-7; D is unresolved. This CDR3 has 12 amino acids. The V end lost 6 bases, the J end lost 4 bases, and 11 bases lay between the germline ends. Per germline, CDR1 SGHNT and CDR2 YYREEE (reference sequence).

Here the CDR3 reads CATSDRGGGPSYNEQFF. The CDR3 DNA is TGTGCCACCAGTGATCGTGGGGGGGGACCTTCCTACAATGAGCAGTTCTTC. V and J are TRBV24-1 and TRBJ2-1, with 7 bases aligning to TRBD2. The CDR3 is 17 amino acids. V lost 3 bases to trimming and J lost 1 base; unmatched junction nucleotides: 8. Germline V CDR1 and CDR2: KGHDR, SFDVKD.